This TCR beta chain was captured in a study of T cell repertoires in cytomegalovirus infection. Findings and caveats of the study: Cumulative public TCR beta family frequency identified CMV carriers with the relevant HLA. The ex vivo response was dominated by HLA-C-restricted CMV-specific TCR beta clonotypes.

A single record per CDR3 protein comes from TCRdb applying MiXCR to the reads. The sample shows approximately 550,000 distinct CDR3 sequences, about 17% of them seen only once. CDR1 is MNHEY and CDR2 is SMNVEV in the germline V gene (reference sequence). The CDR3 runs to 13 residues. V gave up 5 bases and J gave up 6 bases; unmatched junction bases: 4. With regard to this clonotype: Its antigen remains unknown.

The sequence was obtained from a human donor in good health (CMV status not recorded). Some clones in this sample may be carry-over from other donors' samples. The V call is TRBV27, the J call TRBJ1-2; 9 bases agree with TRBD1. The material sequenced was CD8+ T cells from PBMCs. The CDR3 spells CASSKGQGNGYTF. The CDR3 bases are TGTGCCAGCAGTAAAGGACAGGGGAATGGCTACACCTTC.